One and the same sample provided the 18 T cell receptor beta chains below, sequenced in a study of CXCR3-negative and CXCR3-positive naive CD8 T cells. It was by 5' RACE with UMI labels that the TRB cDNA libraries were prepared. TCRdb processed the 5' RACE reads again and assigns one entry to each CDR3 protein, with no DNA. Its table lists approximately 52,000 distinct CDR3 sequences. The source material was memory CD8+ T cells from blood. The receptors derive from a human donor in good health. Some clones in this sample may be carry-over from other donors' samples.

The chain carries TRBV3-1 and TRBJ2-7; TCRdb calls TRBD2, which cannot be checked without DNA. Germline lookup yields CDR1 LGHDT and CDR2 YNNKEL (reference sequence). This CDR3 contains 18 residues. The CDR3 is CASSPLGLAGEMNYEQYF.

V is TRBV7-3 and J is TRBJ2-7; TCRdb's D call of TRBD2 is untestable without DNA. The CDR3 totals 16 residues. CDR1 is SGHTA, CDR2 FQGTGA, per germline. The chain's CDR3 is CASSDRLAGGPHEQYF.

V gene TRBV10-1 combines with J gene TRBJ1-1; as DNA is missing, the TRBD1 call by TCRdb cannot be tested. The CDR3 covers 16 residues. In germline, CDR1 is WNHNN, CDR2 SYGVQD (reference sequence). The CDR3 region is CASNHIQGSPGTEAFF.

CDR3 sequence: CASSPGGHVQETQYF. V gene TRBV9 combines with J gene TRBJ2-5; the D call from TCRdb, TRBD1, cannot be confirmed without DNA. Per germline, CDR1 SGDLS and CDR2 YYNGEE. The CDR3 consists of 15 residues.

V usage is TRBV7-2 and J usage is TRBJ2-7; with no DNA, the TCRdb D assignment of TRBD2 cannot be verified. CDR3 length equals 14 residues. CDR1 and CDR2 (germline): SGHTA, FQGNSA. CDR3 in amino acids: CASSFASGFYEQYF. Combining the CDR3 with reference TRBV7-2 and TRBJ2-7 gives the whole variable domain GAGVSQSPSNKVTEKGKDVELRCDPISGHTALYWYRQSLGQGLEFLIYFQGNSAPDKSGLPSDRFSAERTGGSVSTLTIQRTQQEDSAVYLCASSFASGFYEQYFGPGTRLTVT.

This chain joins TRBV13 and TRBJ1-2; TCRdb proposes TRBD1, but this gene call is untestable without DNA. Germline V CDR1 and CDR2: PRHDT, FYEKMQ (reference sequence). CDR3 length equals 13 residues. CDR3 residues: CASSHTGYYGYTF.

The chain employs TRBV7-9 and TRBJ2-1; absent DNA, TCRdb's TRBD2 call cannot be checked. The CDR3 has 14 amino acids. The germline gives CDR1 SEHNR, CDR2 FQNEAQ (reference sequence). CDR3 residues: CASIHGTSEWEQFF.

The chain links TRBV7-9 to TRBJ1-1; there is no DNA to check the TCRdb D call of TRBD1. Germline V gene data show CDR1 as SEHNR and CDR2 as FQNEAQ (reference sequence). This CDR3 contains 14 residues. CDR3: CASSLVDSSSEAFF.

The chain links TRBV20-1 to TRBJ2-7; the D gene TCRdb calls, TRBD1, cannot be checked with no DNA. CDR3 length: 14 amino acids. CDR1 DFQATT and CDR2 SNEGSKA come from the germline V gene (reference sequence). The CDR3: CSARPGTDSGEQYF.

The J gene is TRBJ1-1, the V gene TRBV7-6. Per the germline V gene, CDR1 is SGHVS and CDR2 is FNYEAQ. The CDR3 length is 16 residues. The CDR3: CASSPREGWSNTEAFF.

The V and J genes are TRBV2 and TRBJ2-5; the TRBD2 assignment by TCRdb is unverifiable without DNA. CDR1 SNHLY and CDR2 FYNNEI come from the germline V gene. The CDR3 runs to 15 residues. The CDR3 here is CASSAGLAGEETQYF.

V gene TRBV28 combines with J gene TRBJ2-5; TCRdb selects TRBD2, and the lack of DNA leaves this call unchecked. The CDR3 sequence is 18 residues long. The V gene's germline CDR1 is MDHEN and CDR2 SYDVKM. This CDR3 reads CASSLVAGGEISEETQYF.

The rearrangement links TRBV6-5 to TRBJ2-1; TCRdb calls TRBD2, which cannot be checked without DNA. The CDR3 has 16 residues. Germline assignment: CDR1 MNHEY and CDR2 SVGAGI. CDR3 in amino acids: CASASSGGQPYNEQFF.

J is TRBJ1-1 and V is TRBV10-3. The length of the CDR3 is 13 residues. Looked up from germline, CDR1 is ENHRY and CDR2 is SYGVKD. The chain's CDR3 is CAISKGVETEAFF.

This chain joins TRBV20-1 and TRBJ2-1; there is no DNA to check the TCRdb D call of TRBD1. CDR3 length equals 16 residues. Germline V lookup: CDR1 DFQATT, CDR2 SNEGSKA (reference sequence). The CDR3 sequence: CSARGDGGSTYNEQFF.

This rearrangement joins TRBV6-2 or TRBV6-3 to TRBJ2-1; TCRdb selects TRBD1, and the lack of DNA leaves this call unchecked. Germline V gives CDR1 MNHEY, CDR2 SVGEGT. This CDR3 is 13 amino acids long. CDR3 region: CASSIGTGREQFF.

This chain uses TRBV29-1 with TRBJ2-7. Germline V gives CDR1 SQVTM, CDR2 ANQGSEA. There are 13 residues in the CDR3. The CDR3 is CSVEEGNSYEQYF.

The V gene is TRBV20-1, the J gene TRBJ2-7. Germline V lookup: CDR1 DFQATT, CDR2 SNEGSKA (reference sequence). The CDR3 extends over 12 amino acids. The CDR3 spells CSARVSGYEQYF.